This TCR beta chain was captured in a study of identical twins. This clonotype was found a few times. TCRdb re-derived calls from the 5' RACE reads in MiXCR, one entry per CDR3 protein. The sample comprises some 600,000 distinct CDR3 sequences, around 7.5% of which are singletons, and 1.6% rests with the top ten. V shed 2 bases and J 5 bases; nucleotides not matched to a gene: 8. Per the germline V gene, CDR1 is ENHRY and CDR2 is SYGVKD. The CDR3 has 15 residues. Another study also made use of these data, one on yellow fever vaccine responses in identical twins.

The chain links TRBV10-3 to TRBJ1-2; 7 bases match TRBD1. This TCR derives from a woman aged 18 to 35 in good health. The sequencing input was PBMCs. The CDR3 DNA is TGTGCCATCAGTGAGACGCCGGGACAGCTTTATGGCTACACCTTC. Translating it yields CAISETPGQLYGYTF.